This T cell receptor beta chain was observed in a study of shared clonotypes between healthy human individuals. Data came from immunoSEQ multiplex PCR; TCRdb stores just in-frame clones and leaves some out. In the table there are more than 2,000,000 clones, around 90% of which are singletons. The CDR3 extends over 14 amino acids. Germline V gene data show CDR1 as SGHRS and CDR2 as YFSETQ. V was pared by 0 bases and J by 9 bases, with 16 bases between. The specimen sequenced was naive CD4+ T cells sorted from blood. Subset of the sample: CD45RA+ positively selected. This TCR was sampled from a man between 18 and 35 years old in good health. The V call is TRBV5-1, the J call TRBJ2-7; D call uncertain. In DNA, the CDR3 is TGCGCCAGCAGCTTGGCGGGCAGCCTACGTGTGCAGTACTTC. Its protein is CASSLAGSLRVQYF.